The sequence of this T cell receptor beta chain was determined in a study of T cell responses to AZD1222 COVID-19 vaccine. Study-level points and caveats: Spike-specific TCR breadth rose after two AZD1222 doses, and depth rose as well. Vaccine-related CD4 TCRs covered spike, predominating at 160-218 and 743-854. It should be noted that donors were predominantly white British and more often female, and clonal diversity was possibly underestimated.

Points on this clone: The target antigen is unknown.

This CDR3 spans 16 amino acids. Germline V CDR1 and CDR2: SGHKS, YYEKEE (reference sequence). V lost 4 bases and J 3 bases, leaving 18 bases between the germline ends. Profiled with immunoSEQ multiplex PCR; TCRdb holds only in-frame clones, not every one. The repertoire includes 180,000 or so clones, approximately 91% of them detected once, and approximately 1.8% sits in the top ten. J is TRBJ2-3 and V is TRBV5-5; tentatively, D is TRBD2 (5 bases). Sequenced here: peripheral blood, sampled 28 days after the second AZD1222 dose. The receptor was isolated from an adult who received the AZD1222 COVID-19 vaccine. The CDR3 sequence: CASSVSSIPRTDTQYF. The CDR3 DNA reads as TGTGCCAGCAGCGTCTCTAGCATCCCAAGAACAGATACGCAGTATTTT.